The present TCR beta chain was sequenced within a study of blood T cells in healthy people across ages. Through a sample-barcoded 5' primer and a J-beta primer mix, a second PCR was run for roughly 7 to 12 cycles. TCRdb passed the 5' RACE reads through MiXCR, listing each CDR3 protein once. The sample carries roughly 680,000 distinct CDR3 sequences, roughly 50% recorded once. The sample consisted of blood. The sequence was collected from an older woman in good health.

DNA for the CDR3: TGTGCCAGCAGTTTACTGGCGATTGAGACCCAGTACTTC. Protein: CASSLLAIETQYF. The chain carries TRBV12-3 or TRBV12-4 and TRBJ2-5, with D unclear. V dropped 2 bases and J dropped 5 bases, with 9 bases sitting between them. CDR3 length: 13 amino acids.